This record looks at one T cell receptor beta chain sequence and its context. These data originate in a study of OX40 agonist ivuxolimab in advanced cancers. Study information: Each dose-escalation patient presented with hepatocellular carcinoma, melanoma, renal cell or head and neck cancer.

Clones were sequenced by immunoSEQ multiplex PCR, and TCRdb holds only the in-frame ones, with some missing. The repertoire holds approximately 50,000 clones, with roughly nine tenths as singletons. Per the germline V gene, CDR1 is SQVTM and CDR2 is ANQGSEA. The length of the CDR3 is 14 residues. The germline V and J ends were trimmed by 5 bases and 0 bases, with 11 bases remaining between them. This sequence was found in an adult with an advanced solid tumor such as melanoma, head and neck, liver or kidney cancer. This sequence joins TRBV29-1 and TRBJ2-1, with D hard to call. This sample comprised CD4+ or CD8+ T cells sorted from blood, obtained in a trial of the OX40 agonist ivuxolimab. The CDR3 sequence: CSVPDWSSYNEQFF. CDR3 sequence (DNA): TGCAGCGTTCCTGACTGGAGCTCCTACAATGAGCAGTTCTTC.